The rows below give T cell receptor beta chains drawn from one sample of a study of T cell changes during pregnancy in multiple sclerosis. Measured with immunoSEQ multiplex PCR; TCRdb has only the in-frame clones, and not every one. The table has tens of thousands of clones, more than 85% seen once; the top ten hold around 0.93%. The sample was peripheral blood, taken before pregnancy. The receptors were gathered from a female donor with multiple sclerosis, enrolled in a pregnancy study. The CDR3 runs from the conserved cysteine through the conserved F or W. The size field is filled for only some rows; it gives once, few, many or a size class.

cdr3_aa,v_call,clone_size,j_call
CASTLDRVNTEAFF,TRBV6-6,.,TRBJ1-1
CASNRDTYEQYF,TRBV7-9,.,TRBJ2-7
CASSMTGTIQETQYF,TRBV19,.,TRBJ2-5
CASSERGSTEAFF,TRBV2,.,TRBJ1-1
CASTTQGGTEAFF,TRBV6-1,.,TRBJ1-1
CASSPIAASSTDTQYF,TRBV27,.,TRBJ2-3
CASSSNRAGYTF,TRBV11-2,once,TRBJ1-2
CASSPPGQETQYF,TRBV7-3,.,TRBJ2-5
CASSPSGFLDYGYTF,TRBV9,.,TRBJ1-2
CASTREGVNTEAFF,TRBV19,.,TRBJ1-1
CASSPPGAQSYEQYF,TRBV28,once,TRBJ2-7
CASSIGGRSAEAFF,TRBV19,.,TRBJ1-1
CASSLFTNRGSEAFF,TRBV28,.,TRBJ1-1
CASRFKREPHNEQFF,TRBV7-3,.,TRBJ2-1
CASSVGRPGTFF,TRBV2,.,TRBJ1-1
CASSADTPGANVLTF,TRBV5-1,.,TRBJ2-6
CASSARLDPPYEQYF,TRBV18,.,TRBJ2-7
CASSAGQGNGYTF,TRBV25-1,once,TRBJ1-2
CASRYRALTYEQYF,TRBV6-5,.,TRBJ2-7
CASSSGQGALLNEKLFF,TRBV5-1,.,TRBJ1-4
CASSSDRGDTEAFF,TRBV5-5,.,TRBJ1-1
CASSRGGSAKNIQYF,TRBV14,.,TRBJ2-4
CATSRDRTVYNEQFF,TRBV15,once,TRBJ2-1
CAISESGQNYQPQHF,TRBV10-3,.,TRBJ1-5
CASSPPGQGRYGYTF,TRBV7-8,.,TRBJ1-2
CASSPQGPTEAFF,TRBV14,.,TRBJ1-1
CASSRPRETQYF,TRBV19,few,TRBJ2-5
CASRLMYRARNQPQHF,TRBV12-2,.,TRBJ1-5
CASSVIERVFSSYNSPLHF,TRBV9,.,TRBJ1-6